This TCR beta chain stems from a study of cytomegalovirus exposure and HLA in healthy donors. Study outcomes and limitations: There were some public TCRs occurring in many donors, but most TCR sequences were rare. Analyzed later, association rates of TCRs varied across HLA loci, with DRB1 most and HLA-C fewest.

The study ran its PCR with 60 Vbeta and 13 Jbeta primers. TCRdb's table, derived via immunoSEQ multiplex PCR, lists solely in-frame clones and lacks some. This sample carries some 180,000 clones, roughly 80% of them seen once, and the ten largest clones take 1.7%. This clone was counted a few times. Its antigen is not identified. The CDR3 spans 15 residues. Trimming cost V 2 bases and J 8 bases; bases outside gene matches: 10. Germline V lookup: CDR1 SGHRS, CDR2 YFSETQ. The chain has TRBV5-1 and TRBJ2-1; 7 positions agree with TRBD1. This clonotype was sampled from a young woman in good health and CMV-seronegative. The sequencing input was PBMCs. The CDR3 coding sequence is TGCGCCAGCAGCTTCCCCGGACAGGTCGGCGATGAGCAGTTCTTC. Its protein is CASSFPGQVGDEQFF.